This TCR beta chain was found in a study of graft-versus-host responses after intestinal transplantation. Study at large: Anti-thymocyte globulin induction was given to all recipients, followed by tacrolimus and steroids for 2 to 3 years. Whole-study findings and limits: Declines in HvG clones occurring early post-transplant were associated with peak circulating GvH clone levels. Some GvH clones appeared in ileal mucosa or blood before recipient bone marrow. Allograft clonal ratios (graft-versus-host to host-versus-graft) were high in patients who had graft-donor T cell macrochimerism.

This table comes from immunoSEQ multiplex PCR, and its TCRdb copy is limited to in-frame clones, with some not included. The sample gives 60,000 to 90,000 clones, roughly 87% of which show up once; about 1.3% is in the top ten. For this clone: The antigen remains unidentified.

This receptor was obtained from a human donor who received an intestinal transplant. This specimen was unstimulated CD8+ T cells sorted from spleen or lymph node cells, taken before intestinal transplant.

In nucleotides, the CDR3 is TGCAGCGGGACAGGTGGGACCGGGGAGCTGTTTTTT. This translates into CSGTGGTGELFF. The genes are TRBV29-1 and TRBJ2-2; TRBD1 matches at 7 bases. The CDR3 extends over 12 amino acids. Unmatched junction bases numbered 4, after V lost 7 bases and J lost 5 bases. Germline CDR1 SQVTM, CDR2 ANQGSEA.